These T cell receptor beta chains were read from a single sample in a study of post-analysis software for immune sequencing data. TCRdb re-called the PCR reads through MiXCR, storing one row per CDR3 protein. The sample lists roughly 800,000 distinct CDR3 sequences, around 46% seen once, with roughly 5% in the top ten. The sequenced sample was blood. These receptors were collected from a girl aged 10 to 17 with multiple sclerosis. CDR3s include the opening cysteine and the closing phenylalanine or tryptophan. Fields, in order: J gene, V gene, CDR3 protein.

TRBJ2-1 | TRBV20-1 | CSASTQGWNEQFF
TRBJ2-3 | TRBV5-6 | CASRKEGIRTDTQYF
TRBJ2-1 | TRBV11-2 | CASSRRGWVDEQFF
TRBJ2-7 | TRBV29-1 | CSVGWENEQYF
TRBJ2-1 | TRBV7-2 | CTSSLETGVAGAEQFF
TRBJ2-2 | TRBV6-6 | CASSQGLVIGELFF
TRBJ2-1 | TRBV14 | CASSQDPGLVGEQFF
TRBJ2-1 | TRBV20-1 | CSARTLEGDGNEQFF
TRBJ2-5 | TRBV20-1 | CSAVGLADEQYF
TRBJ1-1 | TRBV20-1 | CSATRPNTEAFF
TRBJ2-1 | TRBV7-9 | CASSPRLAGGPGNEQFF
TRBJ1-1 | TRBV7-3 | CASSLSGQNTEAFF
TRBJ2-1 | TRBV7-8 | CASSSNKNEQFF
TRBJ2-3 | TRBV24-1 | CATSDSRESSTDTQYF
TRBJ2-3 | TRBV15 | CATGLSPYTDTQYF
TRBJ1-4 | TRBV12-3/TRBV12-4 | CASSSRGGYSEKLFF
TRBJ2-7 | TRBV12-3/TRBV12-4 | CASSSPTGFHEQYF
TRBJ1-2 | TRBV4-3 | CANSQIPGLRNYGYTF
TRBJ2-3 | TRBV19 | CASSTGQGGTDTQYF
TRBJ1-6 | TRBV20-1 | CSARGEQGSPLHF
TRBJ1-1 | TRBV12-3/TRBV12-4 | CASTPEQGWTEAFF
TRBJ1-1 | TRBV15 | CATRGQWNTEAFF
TRBJ2-3 | TRBV20-1 | CSALGSMWAGGFSTQYF
TRBJ2-1 | TRBV29-1 | CSAFTGLSNEQFF
TRBJ2-1 | TRBV7-9 | CASSPPQSLTREFF
TRBJ1-2 | TRBV7-2 | CASSSSTESSSGYTF
TRBJ2-2 | TRBV19 | CASRSGQGRANTGELFF